In its sample, the clone carrying this T cell receptor beta chain is medium-sized. This entry comes from a study of T cell repertoires in cytomegalovirus infection. CDR3 size: 16 residues. Trimming left V 1 base short and J 3 bases short, with 16 bases between. Germline CDR1 and CDR2: SGHAT and FQNNGV. MiXCR, applied by TCRdb to the reads, yields one record per CDR3 protein. The sample has 450,000 to 550,000 distinct CDR3 sequences; 16% are singletons. The rearrangement uses TRBV11-2 and TRBJ2-7; D is undetermined. The sequenced sample was CD8+ T cells from PBMCs. This TCR derives from a human donor in good health (CMV status not recorded). Some clones in this sample may be carry-over from other donors' samples. The chain's CDR3 is CASSLAAVGPLYEQYF. CDR3 sequence (DNA): TGTGCCAGCAGCTTAGCCGCGGTAGGCCCCCTCTACGAGCAGTACTTC.